The subject of this entry is one TCR beta chain. This entry comes from a study of blood T cell repertoires in COVID-19. Authors' analysis steps: Reference gene primer amplification in the assay estimated nucleated cell counts. Sequencing used immunoSEQ multiplex PCR; TCRdb keeps in-frame clones, though not all of them. D and trimming come from the DNA, and the V and J calls and clone size come from that table. The table shows 68,000 or so clones, with roughly 88% occurring only once. V gave up 0 bases and J gave up 3 bases; unmatched junction bases: 2. The CDR3 runs 16 residues. Germline V gene data show CDR1 as SGHTA and CDR2 as FQGNSA.

This clonotype was sampled from a man between 50 and 59 years old with COVID-19, enrolled during active disease. Sequenced sample: peripheral blood. The V gene is TRBV7-2, the J gene TRBJ2-4; 10 positions agree with TRBD1. Written as DNA, the CDR3 is TGTGCCAGCAGCTTAGCGAGGACAGGGGGCAAAAACATTCAGTACTTC. This gives the protein CASSLARTGGKNIQYF.